This section outlines one T cell receptor (beta chain) sequence together with its context. Its antigen remains unidentified. Base qualities are not provided; no much larger clone lies one nucleotide away. The identical CDR3 is also encoded by other nucleotide sequences in the sample. This entry belongs to a study of shared clonotypes between healthy human individuals (TCRdb year 2020). Regarding the research as a whole: The cohort comprised a couple of women and a few men aged 18 to 49 years. For each donor, three plates each were used for CD4 naive and CD4 memory, two plates were used for CD8 naive, and one plate was used for CD8 memory. To estimate repertoire size and how much clonotype sharing occurs between individuals, the study deeply sequenced the blood TCR repertoires of about five healthy adults. Libraries were prepared and TCR repertoires were sequenced by different laboratories using diverse techniques, in order to increase sequencing depth and limit assay-specific biases. Per donor, leukapheresis produced somewhere between about 0.85 and 8.9 billion PBMCs.

TCR CDR3 regions were amplified from genomic DNA by multiplex PCR using the deep immunoSEQ assay. Genomic DNA extracted from each cell subset was distributed evenly over all wells of several immunoSEQ 96-well plates, and each plate served as one replicate. For sorted subsets, approximately 210 ng of genomic DNA, equivalent to tens of thousands of T cell genomes, went into each replicate PCR. Purified libraries were quantified with a Qubit 3.0 fluorometer, sized on a Bioanalyzer 2100, and re-quantified with the KAPA Library Quantification kit. Every immunoSEQ 96-well plate was sequenced on a dedicated single-read 150-cycle Illumina NextSeq 550 flow cell. The authors' analysis ran thus. The immunoSEQ output contained only junctional sequences without quality scores, so filtering could not match that applied to full-length reads. Sequences were annotated with PyIR, a Python wrapper for IgBLAST v1.9, using IMGT germline references to assign V/J genes and CDR3. Reads with weak V/J assignments (E-value above 1e-6), missing CDR3, stop codons, out-of-frame junctions, or ambiguous translated residues were removed. V3J clonotypes were defined as sequences sharing the same inferred V gene, J gene, and CDR3 amino acid sequence. Percentage overlap between repertoires was calculated by dividing the number of shared unique clonotypes by the size of the smaller repertoire. Three approaches were used to assess repertoire richness: RTK rarefaction, the Chao1 estimator, and Recon v2.1 estimates of unobserved clonotypes. Generation probabilities for all TCRbeta clonotypes obtained by the gDNA method from a few donors were computed using OLGA. As stored in TCRdb, this immuneACCESS dataset retains in-frame rearrangements with V and J assigned. A fraction of the clones does not appear; measured against another copy, unresolved V genes explain less than half of the discrepancy, and the remainder lacks a known reason. D and trimming were read from the DNA, whereas the V and J calls and clone size are those reported in that table. This sample is represented by nearly 2 million clones; about 94% of them were singletons. Together, the top ten hold approximately 1% of the sample.

CD8 naive samples consisted of CD45RO-negative cells that were positively selected for CCR7, yielding a CD45RA+CCR7+ population without TemRA cells. The donors were healthy, HIV-negative adults with no recently reported acute infections or vaccinations. All donors were Caucasian adults living in Nashville, Tennessee, USA. Blood was collected by leukapheresis, and PBMCs were isolated by Ficoll-Histopaque density gradient centrifugation and then cryopreserved in liquid nitrogen vapor phase. Analytical flow cytometry was used to check the purity and quantity of every magnetically sorted T cell population. Genomic DNA was isolated from every sorted fraction and measured by UV absorbance on a Nanodrop 2000c. Results and caveats for the whole study, not just this receptor: Estimated clonotype richness was generally larger for naive than for memory subsets. Pairwise subsampling indicated that sequencing depth was expected to affect the degree of clonotype sharing among donors. Because the study included only a small number of donors, the genetic and exposure-history diversity represented was limited. Sharing across several donors was observed for around 5% of naive CD4, less than 4% of naive CD8, 2.3% of memory CD4, and about 0.39% of memory CD8 clonotypes. Even with the large sequencing depth, rarefaction of the sorted-subset datasets indicated that sequencing was incomplete. Compared with non-shared clonotypes, clonotypes shared by all four sorted-subset donors had higher generation probabilities. Sampling was restricted to blood, and TCR repertoires in tissue are likely to differ from TCR repertoires in blood.

The specimen sequenced was naive CD8+ T cells sorted from blood. Reading the label with the study, this specimen's cell subset or site is: CD45RA+CCR7+. The clonotype comes from a man between 18 and 35 years old in good health.

The CDR3 region: CASSQGWEQFF. The DNA sequence is TGCGCCAGCAGCCAAGGCTGGGAACAGTTCTTC. The rearrangement combines TRBV4-1 with TRBJ2-1; too little of a D gene remains to name it. The CDR3 starts with the cysteine, ends with the phenylalanine, and has 11 residues. The DNA shown is the 33-base CDR3, in frame from base 1. The trim is 1 base for V and 13 bases for J, with a gap of 8 bases between the germline ends. Per the germline V gene, MGHRA is the CDR1 and YSYEKL is the CDR2.